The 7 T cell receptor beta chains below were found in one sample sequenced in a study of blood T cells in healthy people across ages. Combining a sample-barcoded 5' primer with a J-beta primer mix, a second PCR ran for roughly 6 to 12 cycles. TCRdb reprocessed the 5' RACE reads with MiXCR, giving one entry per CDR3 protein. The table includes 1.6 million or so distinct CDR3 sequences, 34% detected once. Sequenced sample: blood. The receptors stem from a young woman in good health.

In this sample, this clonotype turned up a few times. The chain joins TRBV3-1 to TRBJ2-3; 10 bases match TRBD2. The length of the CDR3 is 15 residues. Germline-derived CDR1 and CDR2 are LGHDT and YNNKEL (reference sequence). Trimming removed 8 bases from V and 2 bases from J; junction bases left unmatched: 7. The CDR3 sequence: CASGGLAETTDTQYF. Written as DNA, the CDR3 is TGTGCCAGCGGAGGACTAGCGGAGACCACAGATACGCAGTATTTT.

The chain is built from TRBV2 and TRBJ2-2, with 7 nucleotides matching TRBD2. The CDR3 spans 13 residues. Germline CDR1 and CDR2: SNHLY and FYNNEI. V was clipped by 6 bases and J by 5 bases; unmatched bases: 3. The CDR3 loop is CASSSGTTGELFF. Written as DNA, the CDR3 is TGTGCCAGCAGCAGCGGGACGACCGGGGAGCTGTTTTTT.

CDR3 sequence: CASIKGRGAVQETQYF. DNA of the CDR3: TGTGCCAGCATTAAAGGCAGGGGGGCCGTCCAAGAGACCCAGTACTTC. This chain links TRBV11-2 with TRBJ2-5; D may be TRBD1 (7 bases). The CDR3 has 16 amino acids. From germline, CDR1 is SGHAT and CDR2 FQNNGV. V lost 7 bases, J lost 1 base, and 19 bases lay in between.

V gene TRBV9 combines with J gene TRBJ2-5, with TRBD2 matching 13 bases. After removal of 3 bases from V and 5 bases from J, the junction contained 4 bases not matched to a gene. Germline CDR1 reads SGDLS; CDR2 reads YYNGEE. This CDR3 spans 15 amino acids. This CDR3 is CASSEGTSGVETQYF. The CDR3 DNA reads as TGTGCCAGCAGCGAAGGGACTAGCGGGGTGGAGACCCAGTACTTC.

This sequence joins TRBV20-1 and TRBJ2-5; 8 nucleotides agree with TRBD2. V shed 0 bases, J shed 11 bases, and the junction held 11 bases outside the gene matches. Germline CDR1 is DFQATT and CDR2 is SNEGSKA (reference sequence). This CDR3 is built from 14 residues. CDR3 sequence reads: CSARDLLAGREQYF. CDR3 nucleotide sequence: TGCAGTGCTAGAGATCTCCTAGCGGGTCGAGAGCAGTACTTC.

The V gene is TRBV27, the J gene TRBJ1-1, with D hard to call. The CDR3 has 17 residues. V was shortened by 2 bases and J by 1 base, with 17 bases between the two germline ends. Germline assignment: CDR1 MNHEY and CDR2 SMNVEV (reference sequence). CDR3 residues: CASSLLQALGPNTEAFF. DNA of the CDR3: TGTGCCAGCAGTTTACTCCAGGCGCTAGGGCCGAACACTGAAGCTTTCTTT.

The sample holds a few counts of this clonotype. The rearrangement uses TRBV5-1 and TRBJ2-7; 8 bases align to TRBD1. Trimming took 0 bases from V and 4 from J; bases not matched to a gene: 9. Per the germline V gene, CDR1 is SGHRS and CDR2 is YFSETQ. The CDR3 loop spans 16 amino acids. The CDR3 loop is CASSLGSPGQAYEQYF. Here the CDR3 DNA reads TGCGCCAGCAGCTTGGGATCTCCGGGACAGGCGTACGAGCAGTACTTC.